These 14 T cell receptor beta chains share one sample of origin, sequenced in a study of metastatic and nonmetastatic thyroid tumors. TCRdb redid the clone calls on the PCR reads using MiXCR. Here the sample spans about 33,000 clones, about a sixth being singletons. Ahead of thyroid surgery, no patient had received treatment of any kind. Sample: blood. The receptor source for this set is a female donor with papillary thyroid cancer or a benign thyroid nodule (not recorded which). Some clones in this sample may be carry-over from other donors' samples.

As for this clone: A much larger clone differs from this one at a single base, so this may be a read error. The chain is built from TRBV4-1 and TRBJ2-7, with D possibly TRBD2 on 5 matching bases. V gave up 0 bases and J gave up 7 bases, with 13 bases separating them. The length of the CDR3 is 14 residues. CDR1 MGHRA and CDR2 YSYEKL come from the germline V gene. In nucleotides, the CDR3 is TGCGCCAGCAGCCAAGATGGAAGTCGGAGGGAGCAGTACTTC. Translated: CASSQDGSRREQYF.

The rearrangement links TRBV5-1 to TRBJ1-1; D gene ambiguous. Per the germline V gene, CDR1 is SGHRS and CDR2 is YFSETQ. The V gene lost 5 bases and the J gene lost 2 bases, with 13 bases spanning the gap. CDR3 length: 14 residues. The CDR3 sequence: CASRPGLLNTEAFF. The DNA for the CDR3 is TGCGCCAGCAGGCCCGGACTGCTTAACACTGAAGCTTTCTTT.

V is TRBV9 and J is TRBJ1-5, with D perhaps matching TRBD1 (5 bases). Germline V gene lookup returns CDR1 SGDLS and CDR2 YYNGEE. The CDR3 is 15 residues long. Trimming stripped 4 bases from V and 6 bases from J, with 17 bases between. CDR3 DNA sequence: TGTGCCAGCAGCCAACAGGACCTCCCAGGTCAGCCCCAGCATTTT. Translated, it gives CASSQQDLPGQPQHF.

The rearrangement links TRBV7-2 to TRBJ2-7, with D perhaps TRBD1 or TRBD2 (5 bases each). Trimming left V 5 bases short and J 3 bases short, with 14 bases between. This CDR3 has 14 residues. The germline V gene has CDR1 SGHTA and CDR2 FQGNSA. In nucleotides, the CDR3 is TGTGCCAGCAGCGAAGGACCGGGGCTCTACGAGCAGTACTTC. Encoded protein: CASSEGPGLYEQYF.

Ten or more counts support this clone. The chain recombines TRBV25-1 with TRBJ2-1; D not resolved. There are 12 residues in the CDR3. The ends were cut back, 2 bases at V and 6 bases at J, with 5 bases in the middle. The germline gives CDR1 MGHDK, CDR2 SYGVNS. CDR3 in amino acids: CASSEGANEQFF. CDR3 DNA: TGTGCCAGCAGTGAAGGAGCCAATGAGCAGTTCTTC. Complete variable domain (other parts from reference TRBV25-1 and TRBJ2-1): EADIYQTPRYLVIGTGKKITLECSQTMGHDKMYWYQQDPGMELHLIHYSYGVNSTEKGDLSSESTVSRIRTEHFPLTLESARPSHTSQYLCASSEGANEQFFGPGTRLTVL.

V is TRBV19 and J is TRBJ1-1, with a tentative D call TRBD1 (6 bases). CDR1 is LNHDA, CDR2 SQIVND, per germline (reference sequence). The CDR3 consists of 18 residues. V was cut by 3 bases and J by 3 bases, with 23 bases left in between. For the CDR3, the DNA is TGTGCCAGTAGTATTACTACCAGGGGCCAGGGTTTCTACACTGAAGCTTTCTTT. Its translation is CASSITTRGQGFYTEAFF.

At least ten counts were recorded for this clone. This sequence joins TRBV30 and TRBJ2-7; 9 bases align to TRBD1. J was trimmed by 8 bases and V by 1 base; bases with no gene match: 12. The germline V gene has CDR1 GTSNPN and CDR2 SVGIG (reference sequence). This CDR3 is 15 amino acids long. Written as DNA, the CDR3 is TGTGCCTGGAGTGCCGACAGGGGGGAAGGGGGGAAGCAGTACTTC. It is translated as CAWSADRGEGGKQYF. The full variable domain, with the rest looked up from reference TRBV30 and TRBJ2-7, is SQTIHQWPATLVQPVGSPLSLECTVEGTSNPNLYWYRQAAGRGLQLLFYSVGIGQISSEVPQNLSASRPQDRQFILSSKKLLLSDSGFYLCAWSADRGEGGKQYFGPGTRLTVT.

This clone showed up many times. Being one base from a much bigger clone, this may be a read error. V usage is TRBV24-1 and J usage is TRBJ2-3; the match to TRBD1 covers 7 bases. Germline V lookup: CDR1 KGHDR, CDR2 SFDVKD. V shed 6 bases and J 5 bases; nucleotides not matched to a gene: 10. CDR3 length: 15 amino acids. CDR3 in DNA: TGTGCCACCAGTTACAGGGGCGCTGGTGTAGATACGCAGTATTTT. Its translation is CATSYRGAGVDTQYF.

This clone was detected ten times or more. CDR3 nucleotides: TGTGCCAGCAGCCAAGAATTATCCGTTTCTGGGGCCAACGTCCTGACTTTC. Residues: CASSQELSVSGANVLTF. The gene calls are TRBV3-1 and TRBJ2-6; no clear D gene. The ends were cut back, 0 bases at V and 1 base at J, with 10 bases in the middle. Germline values: CDR1 LGHDT, CDR2 YNNKEL (reference sequence). The CDR3 has 17 residues.

This clone was seen repeatedly, ten times or more. The sample holds other DNA sequences that translate to the same CDR3. CDR3 DNA: TGTGCCAGCAGTCGCCTCCGGGGGACAGAAAGTCCCAATGAGCAGTTCTTC. This codes for CASSRLRGTESPNEQFF. The V and J genes are TRBV12-3 or TRBV12-4 and TRBJ2-1; the D gene is possibly TRBD1 (7 bases). Trimming shortened V by 5 bases and J by 6 bases, and 23 bases separated the two germline ends. The CDR3 has 17 residues.

Details on this clone: Compared with germline, one end of the junction differs, possibly owing to a read error. The chain uses TRBV27 and TRBJ2-1, with a possible D match to TRBD2 (5 bases). Per germline, CDR1 MNHEY and CDR2 SMNVEV (reference sequence). CDR3 size: 17 residues. The CDR3, as DNA: TGTGCCAGCATTTTATTCCTGACTATATCCTACTACAATGAGCAGTTCTTC. Residues: CASILFLTISYYNEQFF.

In this sample, this clone turned up many times. Different DNA sequences within this sample yield the same CDR3. This rearrangement joins TRBV7-3 to TRBJ2-1; D is ambiguous. Germline CDR1 SGHTA, CDR2 FQGTGA. V was clipped by 2 bases and J by 5 bases, with 7 bases between them. There are 13 residues in the CDR3. CDR3 residues: CASSLGANNEQFF. CDR3 in DNA: TGTGCCAGCAGCTTAGGAGCTAACAATGAGCAGTTCTTC. The full variable domain, rest sourced from reference TRBV7-3 and TRBJ2-1, is GAGVSQTPSNKVTEKGKYVELRCDPISGHTALYWYRQSLGQGPEFLIYFQGTGAADDSGLPNDRFFAVRPEGSVSTLKIQRTERGDSAVYLCASSLGANNEQFFGPGTRLTVL.

This clone was seen at least ten times. The rearrangement links TRBV20-1 to TRBJ2-7, with 14 bases lining up with TRBD2. The germline V gene encodes CDR1 DFQATT and CDR2 SNEGSKA (reference sequence). Trimming removed 4 bases from V and 5 bases from J; junction bases left unmatched: 10. The CDR3 consists of 16 residues. CDR3 residues: CSATEGGTSGRNEQYF. The DNA for the CDR3 is TGCAGTGCTACCGAGGGAGGGACTAGCGGGAGAAACGAGCAGTACTTC.

The chain is built from TRBV7-3 and TRBJ2-1; 7 positions agree with TRBD2. CDR3 size: 14 residues. Trimming took 0 bases from V and 7 from J; bases not matched to a gene: 3. Per the germline V gene, CDR1 is SGHTA and CDR2 is FQGTGA. CDR3 amino acids: CASSLTPSGNEQFF. The CDR3 bases are TGTGCCAGCAGCTTAACCCCTAGCGGTAATGAGCAGTTCTTC.